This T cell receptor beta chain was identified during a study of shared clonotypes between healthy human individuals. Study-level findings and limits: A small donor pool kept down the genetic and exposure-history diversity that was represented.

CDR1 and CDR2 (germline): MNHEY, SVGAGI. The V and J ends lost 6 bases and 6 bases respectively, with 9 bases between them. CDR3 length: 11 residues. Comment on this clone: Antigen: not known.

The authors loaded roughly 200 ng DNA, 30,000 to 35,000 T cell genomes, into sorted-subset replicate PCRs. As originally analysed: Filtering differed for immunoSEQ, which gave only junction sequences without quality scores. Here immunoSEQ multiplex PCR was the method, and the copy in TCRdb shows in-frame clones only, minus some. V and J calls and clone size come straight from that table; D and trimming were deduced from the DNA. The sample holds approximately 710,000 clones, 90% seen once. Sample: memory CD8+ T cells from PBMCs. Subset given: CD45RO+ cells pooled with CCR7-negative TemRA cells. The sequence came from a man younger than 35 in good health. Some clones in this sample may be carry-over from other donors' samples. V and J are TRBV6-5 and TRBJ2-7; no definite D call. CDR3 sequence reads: CASSHGFEQYF. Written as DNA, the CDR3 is TGTGCCAGCAGCCACGGGTTCGAGCAGTACTTC.